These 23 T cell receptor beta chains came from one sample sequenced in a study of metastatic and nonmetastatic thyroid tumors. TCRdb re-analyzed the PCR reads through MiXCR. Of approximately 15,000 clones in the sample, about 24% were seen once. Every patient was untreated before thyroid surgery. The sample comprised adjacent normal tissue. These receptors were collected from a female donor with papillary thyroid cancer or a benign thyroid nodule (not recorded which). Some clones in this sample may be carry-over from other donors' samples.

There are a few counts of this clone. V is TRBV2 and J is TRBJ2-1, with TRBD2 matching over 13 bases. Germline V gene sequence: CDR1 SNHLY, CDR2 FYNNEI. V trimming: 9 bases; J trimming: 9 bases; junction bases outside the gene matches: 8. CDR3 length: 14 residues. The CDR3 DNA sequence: TGTGCCAGTGTCCCGGGACTAGCGGGACTTGAGCAGTTCTTC. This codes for CASVPGLAGLEQFF.

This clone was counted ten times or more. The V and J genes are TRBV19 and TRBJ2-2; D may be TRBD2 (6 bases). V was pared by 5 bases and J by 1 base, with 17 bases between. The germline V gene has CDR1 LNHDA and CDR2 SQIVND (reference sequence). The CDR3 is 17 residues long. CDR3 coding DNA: TGTGCCAGTAGTCCCCCCCGGTTGGGAGGGAACACCGGGGAGCTGTTTTTT. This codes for CASSPPRLGGNTGELFF.

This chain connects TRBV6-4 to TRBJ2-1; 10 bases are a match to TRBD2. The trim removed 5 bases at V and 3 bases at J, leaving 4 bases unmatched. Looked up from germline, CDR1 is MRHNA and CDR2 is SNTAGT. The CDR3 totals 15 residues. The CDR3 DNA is TGTGCCAGCAGTCAACGGACTAGCGGCTACAATGAGCAGTTCTTC. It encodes CASSQRTSGYNEQFF.

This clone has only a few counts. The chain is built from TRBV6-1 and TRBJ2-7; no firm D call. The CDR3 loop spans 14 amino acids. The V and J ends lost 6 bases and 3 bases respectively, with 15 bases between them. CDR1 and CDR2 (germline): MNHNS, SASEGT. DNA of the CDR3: TGTGCCAGCAGCAGCTACAAAGAACGCTACGAGCAGTACTTC. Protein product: CASSSYKERYEQYF.

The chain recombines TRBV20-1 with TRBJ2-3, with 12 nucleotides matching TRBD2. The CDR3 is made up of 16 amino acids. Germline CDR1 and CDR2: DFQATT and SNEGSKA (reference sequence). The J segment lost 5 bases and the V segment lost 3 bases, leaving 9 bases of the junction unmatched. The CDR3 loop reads CSASRPSGGALDTQYF. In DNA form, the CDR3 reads TGCAGTGCTAGCCGCCCTAGCGGGGGGGCGTTAGATACGCAGTATTTT.

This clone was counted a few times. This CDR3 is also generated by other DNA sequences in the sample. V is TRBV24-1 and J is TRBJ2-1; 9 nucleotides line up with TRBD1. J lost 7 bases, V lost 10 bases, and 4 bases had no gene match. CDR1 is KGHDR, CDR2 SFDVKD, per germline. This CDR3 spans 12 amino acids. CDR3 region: CATGQGRNEQFF. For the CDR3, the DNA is TGTGCCACAGGACAGGGGAGAAATGAGCAGTTCTTC.

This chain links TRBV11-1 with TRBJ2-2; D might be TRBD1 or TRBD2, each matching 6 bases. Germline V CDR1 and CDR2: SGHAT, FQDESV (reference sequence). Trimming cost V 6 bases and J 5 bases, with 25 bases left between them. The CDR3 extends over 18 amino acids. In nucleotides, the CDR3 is TGTGCCAGCAGTCCATTCGGAGGGGGACTCCCATGGACCGGGGAGCTGTTTTTT. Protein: CASSPFGGGLPWTGELFF.

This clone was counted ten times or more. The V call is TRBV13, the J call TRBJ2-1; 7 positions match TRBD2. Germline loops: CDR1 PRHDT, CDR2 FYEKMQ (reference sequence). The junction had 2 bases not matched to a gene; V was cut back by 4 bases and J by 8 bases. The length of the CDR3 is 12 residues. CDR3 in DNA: TGTGCCAGCAGCTCTGCGGGGGATGAGCAGTTCTTC. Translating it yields CASSSAGDEQFF. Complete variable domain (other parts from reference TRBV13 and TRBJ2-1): AAGVIQSPRHLIKEKRETATLKCYPIPRHDTVYWYQQGPGQDPQFLISFYEKMQSDKGSIPDRFSAQQFSDYHSELNMSSLELGDSALYFCASSSAGDEQFFGPGTRLTVL.

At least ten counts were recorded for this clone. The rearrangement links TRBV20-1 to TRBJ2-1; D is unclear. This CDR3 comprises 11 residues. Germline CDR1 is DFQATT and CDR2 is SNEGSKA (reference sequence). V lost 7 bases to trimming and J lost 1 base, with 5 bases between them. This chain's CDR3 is CSGASYNEQFF. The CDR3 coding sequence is TGCAGTGGAGCTTCCTACAATGAGCAGTTCTTC.

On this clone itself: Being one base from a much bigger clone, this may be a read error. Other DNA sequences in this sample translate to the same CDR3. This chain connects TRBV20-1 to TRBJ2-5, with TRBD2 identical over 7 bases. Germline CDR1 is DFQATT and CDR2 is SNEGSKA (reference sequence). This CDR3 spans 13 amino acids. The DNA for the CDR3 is TGCAGTGCCGCGGGAGATGGTGTCCGGACCCAGTGCTTC. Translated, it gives CSAAGDGVRTQCF.

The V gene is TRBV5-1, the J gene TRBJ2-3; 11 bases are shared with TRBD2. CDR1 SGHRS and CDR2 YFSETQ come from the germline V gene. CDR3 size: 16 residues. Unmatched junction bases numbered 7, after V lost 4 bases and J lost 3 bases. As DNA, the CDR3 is TGCGCCAGCAGCACGGATACTAGCGGGAGAACAGATACGCAGTATTTT. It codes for CASSTDTSGRTDTQYF.

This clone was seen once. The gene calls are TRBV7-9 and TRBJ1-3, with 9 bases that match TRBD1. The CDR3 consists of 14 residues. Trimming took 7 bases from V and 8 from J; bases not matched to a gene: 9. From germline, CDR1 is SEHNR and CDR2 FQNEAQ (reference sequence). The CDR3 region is CASISPGQGDTIYF. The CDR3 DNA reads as TGTGCCAGCATCTCACCGGGACAGGGAGACACCATATATTTT.

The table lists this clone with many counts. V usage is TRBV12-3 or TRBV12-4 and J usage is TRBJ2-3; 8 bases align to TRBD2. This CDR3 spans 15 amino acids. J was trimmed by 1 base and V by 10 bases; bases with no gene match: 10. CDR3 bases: TGTGCCACCATACCGCTACTAGCGGGCACAGATACGCAGTATTTT. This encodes CATIPLLAGTDTQYF.

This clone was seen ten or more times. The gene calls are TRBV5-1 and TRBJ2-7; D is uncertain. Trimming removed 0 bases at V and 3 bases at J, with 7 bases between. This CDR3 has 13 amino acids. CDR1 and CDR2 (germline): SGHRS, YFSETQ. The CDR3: CASSLGQDYEQYF. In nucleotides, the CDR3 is TGCGCCAGCAGCTTGGGGCAGGACTACGAGCAGTACTTC.

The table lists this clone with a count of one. The CDR3 nucleotides read TGCAGTGCTCCGGAAGGTCCTTTGGAGACCCAGTACTTC. Residues: CSAPEGPLETQYF. J is TRBJ2-5 and V is TRBV20-1, with no clear D. This CDR3 has 13 amino acids. Trimming removed 5 bases from V and 5 bases from J, with 15 bases in between. In germline, CDR1 is DFQATT, CDR2 SNEGSKA (reference sequence).

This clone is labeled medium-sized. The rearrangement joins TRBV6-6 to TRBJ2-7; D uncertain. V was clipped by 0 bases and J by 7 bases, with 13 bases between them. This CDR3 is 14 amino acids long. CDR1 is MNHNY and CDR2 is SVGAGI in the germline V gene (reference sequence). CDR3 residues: CASSYSNRVGEQYF. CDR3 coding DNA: TGTGCCAGCAGTTACTCGAATAGGGTTGGGGAGCAGTACTTC.

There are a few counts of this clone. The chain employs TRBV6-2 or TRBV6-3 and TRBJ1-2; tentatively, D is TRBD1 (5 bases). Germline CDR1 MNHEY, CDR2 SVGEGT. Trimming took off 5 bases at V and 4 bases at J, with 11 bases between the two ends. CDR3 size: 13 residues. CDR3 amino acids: CASSLRDGYGYTF. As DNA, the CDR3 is TGTGCCAGCAGTCTCCGGGACGGCTATGGCTACACCTTC.

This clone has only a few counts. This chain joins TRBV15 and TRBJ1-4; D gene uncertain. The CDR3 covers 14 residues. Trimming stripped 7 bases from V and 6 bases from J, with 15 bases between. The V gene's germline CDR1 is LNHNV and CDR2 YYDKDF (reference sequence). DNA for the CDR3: TGTGCCACCATCACGGCGCGGCGGGATGAAAAACTGTTTTTT. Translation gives CATITARRDEKLFF. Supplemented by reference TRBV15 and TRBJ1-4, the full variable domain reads DAMVIQNPRYQVTQFGKPVTLSCSQTLNHNVMYWYQQKSSQAPKLLFHYYDKDFNNEADTPDNFQSRRPNTSFCFLDIRSPGLGDTAMYLCATITARRDEKLFFGSGTQLSVL.

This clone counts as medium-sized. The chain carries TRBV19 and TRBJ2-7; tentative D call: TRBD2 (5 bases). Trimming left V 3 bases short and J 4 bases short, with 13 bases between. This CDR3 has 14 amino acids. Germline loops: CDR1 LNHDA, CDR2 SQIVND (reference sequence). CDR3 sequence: CASSILAGPYEQYF. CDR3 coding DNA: TGTGCCAGTAGTATTCTCGCGGGCCCGTACGAGCAGTACTTC.

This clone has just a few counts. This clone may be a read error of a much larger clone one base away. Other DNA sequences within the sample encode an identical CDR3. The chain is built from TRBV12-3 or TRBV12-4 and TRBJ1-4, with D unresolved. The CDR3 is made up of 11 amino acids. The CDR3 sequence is CASRSYEKLFF. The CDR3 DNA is TGTGCCAGCAGGTCGTATGAAAAACTGTTCTTT.

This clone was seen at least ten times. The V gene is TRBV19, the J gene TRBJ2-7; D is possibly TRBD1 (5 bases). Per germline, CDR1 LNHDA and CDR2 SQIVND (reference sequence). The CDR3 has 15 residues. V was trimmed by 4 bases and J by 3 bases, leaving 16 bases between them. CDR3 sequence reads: CASSKRQGYSYEQYF. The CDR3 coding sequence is TGTGCCAGTAGTAAACGCCAGGGCTATAGCTACGAGCAGTACTTC.

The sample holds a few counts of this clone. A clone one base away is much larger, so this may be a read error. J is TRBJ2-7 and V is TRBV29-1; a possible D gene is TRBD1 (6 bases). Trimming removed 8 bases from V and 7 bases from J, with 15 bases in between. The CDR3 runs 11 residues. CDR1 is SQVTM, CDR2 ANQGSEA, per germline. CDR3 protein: CSSAFQGEQYF. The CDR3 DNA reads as TGCAGCTCTGCCTTCCAGGGGGAGCAGTACTTC.

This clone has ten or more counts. The CDR3 sequence is CSARLQGVSYNEQFF. The DNA of the CDR3 is TGCAGTGCTAGATTGCAGGGGGTATCGTACAATGAGCAGTTCTTC. The rearrangement joins TRBV20-1 to TRBJ2-1; 7 bases map to TRBD1. Trimming took 2 bases from V and 4 from J; bases not matched to a gene: 8. The CDR3 has 15 residues. CDR1 is DFQATT and CDR2 is SNEGSKA in the germline V gene (reference sequence).